Listed below are T cell receptor beta chains from one sample, sequenced in a study of T cell changes during pregnancy in multiple sclerosis. The assay was immunoSEQ multiplex PCR, and TCRdb's table has in-frame clones only and misses some. The sample consists of roughly 89,000 clones, about 93% of them appearing once. Sequenced here: peripheral blood, sampled in the first trimester of pregnancy. The receptor source for this set is a female donor with multiple sclerosis, enrolled in a pregnancy study. The CDR3 runs from the conserved cysteine through the conserved F or W. A D gene is named only where the DNA matches it firmly. Rows may omit the clone size; those that give it use once, few, many or a size class.

j_call | v_call | d_call | clone_size | cdr3_nt | cdr3_aa
TRBJ2-5 | TRBV11-2 | TRBD2 | . | TGTGCCAGCAGCGTTAGCGGGGCCCCACAAGAGACCCAGTACTTC | CASSVSGAPQETQYF
TRBJ1-2 | TRBV7-9 | . | . | TGTGCCAGCAGCTTATCCATTATAGAAAGCGGGGGCTACACCTTC | CASSLSIIESGGYTF
TRBJ2-1 | TRBV14 | . | . | TGTGCCAGCAGCCCGGGTGTAGGGGGCTCCTACAATGAGCAGTTCTTC | CASSPGVGGSYNEQFF
TRBJ1-5 | TRBV6-1 | TRBD1 | . | TGTGCCAGCAGTAAAAGACAGGGGCCCGATCAGCCCCAGCATTTT | CASSKRQGPDQPQHF
TRBJ1-4 | TRBV9 | . | once | TGTGCCAGCAGCAGAGAACATCTAGCGAATGAAAAACTGTTTTTT | CASSREHLANEKLFF
TRBJ1-2 | TRBV7-2 | . | once | TGTGCCAGCAGCTTAGATTCAGGGTCTCTGGATGGCTACACCTTC | CASSLDSGSLDGYTF
TRBJ2-7 | TRBV6-5 | . | . | TGTGCCAGCAGTTACTCGGGCAGGGACGAGCAGTACTTC | CASSYSGRDEQYF
TRBJ2-2 | TRBV11-1 | . | . | TGTGCCAGCAGCTTAGATATTTTAGGGGGCACCGGGGAGCTGTTTTTT | CASSLDILGGTGELFF
TRBJ1-5 | TRBV23-1 | TRBD1 | . | TGCGCCAGCAGTCTCCTCCGGGACAGGGGAAATCAGCCCCAGCATTTT | CASSLLRDRGNQPQHF
TRBJ1-5 | TRBV6-5 | TRBD1 | . | TGTGCCAGCAGAGTAATCACAGGGGATCAGCCCCAGCATTTT | CASRVITGDQPQHF
TRBJ2-7 | TRBV20-1 | . | . | TGCAGTGGCAGGGATGAATACGAGCAGTACTTC | CSGRDEYEQYF
TRBJ2-7 | TRBV30 | TRBD2 | . | TGTGCCTGGAGTAGCCCCCGAATAGCGGGATTCTACGAGCAGTACTTC | CAWSSPRIAGFYEQYF
TRBJ2-3 | TRBV19 | TRBD2 | . | TGTGCCAGTAGTCCAGGACTAGCGGGGGGGTACACAGATACGCAGTATTTT | CASSPGLAGGYTDTQYF
TRBJ2-7 | TRBV2 | . | . | TGTGCCAGCAGGGAGGACGGCTCCTACGAGCAGTACTTC | CASREDGSYEQYF
TRBJ2-7 | TRBV19 | TRBD1 | . | TGTGCCAGTACCCGGACAGGGGGCCTCTACGAGCAGTACTTC | CASTRTGGLYEQYF
TRBJ1-2 | TRBV15 | . | . | TGTGCCACCAGCAGAGATCGCGTGATCTCGTCCTATGGCTACACCTTC | CATSRDRVISSYGYTF
TRBJ1-5 | TRBV2 | . | . | TGTGCCAGCAGTCCTGACAGATTAGGGAGCAATCAGCCCCAGCATTTT | CASSPDRLGSNQPQHF
TRBJ2-5 | TRBV6-5 | TRBD1 | . | TGTGCCAGCAGCCCAACGACAGGGCAAGAGACCCAGTACTTC | CASSPTTGQETQYF
TRBJ2-2 | TRBV13 | . | once | TGTGCCAGCAGCTGGGGACTGACACCGACCGGGGAGCTGTTTTTT | CASSWGLTPTGELFF
TRBJ1-1 | TRBV7-3 | . | once | TGTGCCAGCAGCTTAAATGCAGGGGCAAACACTGAAGCTTTCTTT | CASSLNAGANTEAFF
TRBJ2-7 | TRBV6-6 | TRBD2 | . | TGTGCCAGCAGTTACGCTGGTAGCGGGGTTTCCTACGAGCAGTACTTC | CASSYAGSGVSYEQYF
TRBJ2-5 | TRBV11-2 | TRBD1 | once | TGTGCCAGCAGCGGAGACAGGGGGCAGAGGGAGACCCAGTACTTC | CASSGDRGQRETQYF
TRBJ1-3 | TRBV29-1 | . | . | TGCAGCGTTGAATCCGGGGATACCGGAAACACCATATATTTT | CSVESGDTGNTIYF
TRBJ2-3 | TRBV7-9 | TRBD2 | . | TGTGCCAGCAGCCCCGGACGGACCGCGGGGGGGCCAGATACGCAGTATTTT | CASSPGRTAGGPDTQYF
TRBJ2-3 | TRBV9 | . | . | TGTGCCAGCAGCGTAGGACAGAGAAGCACAGATACGCAGTATTTT | CASSVGQRSTDTQYF
TRBJ1-2 | TRBV6-5 | . | . | TGTGCCAGCAGCTCAGGGGCAGGGTTCTATGGCTACACCTTC | CASSSGAGFYGYTF
TRBJ2-2 | TRBV29-1 | TRBD1 | . | TGCAGCGTTGAAAAGAGGGACAGGGGGAACACCGGGGAGCTGTTTTTT | CSVEKRDRGNTGELFF
TRBJ1-3 | TRBV7-2 | . | . | TGTGCCAGCAGCTTAACTCGCTCTGGAAACACCATATATTTT | CASSLTRSGNTIYF
TRBJ2-3 | TRBV2 | . | . | TGTGCCAGCACTATAAGACTAGGCACAGATACGCAGTATTTT | CASTIRLGTDTQYF
TRBJ2-7 | TRBV5-1 | . | . | TGCGCCAGCAGCGACGGACAGAAACAGTTTACCTCCTACGAGCAGTACTTC | CASSDGQKQFTSYEQYF
TRBJ2-7 | TRBV19 | TRBD2 | . | TGTGCCACACAGCGGGGTTCCGGTTACGAGCAGTACTTC | CATQRGSGYEQYF
TRBJ2-7 | TRBV2 | TRBD2 | . | TGTGCCAGTGCGGGGAGGGACGCCGAGCAGTACTTC | CASAGRDAEQYF
TRBJ2-5 | TRBV7-2 | . | . | TGTGCCAGCAGCTTTGGAGTGATCGGGACCCAGTACTTC | CASSFGVIGTQYF